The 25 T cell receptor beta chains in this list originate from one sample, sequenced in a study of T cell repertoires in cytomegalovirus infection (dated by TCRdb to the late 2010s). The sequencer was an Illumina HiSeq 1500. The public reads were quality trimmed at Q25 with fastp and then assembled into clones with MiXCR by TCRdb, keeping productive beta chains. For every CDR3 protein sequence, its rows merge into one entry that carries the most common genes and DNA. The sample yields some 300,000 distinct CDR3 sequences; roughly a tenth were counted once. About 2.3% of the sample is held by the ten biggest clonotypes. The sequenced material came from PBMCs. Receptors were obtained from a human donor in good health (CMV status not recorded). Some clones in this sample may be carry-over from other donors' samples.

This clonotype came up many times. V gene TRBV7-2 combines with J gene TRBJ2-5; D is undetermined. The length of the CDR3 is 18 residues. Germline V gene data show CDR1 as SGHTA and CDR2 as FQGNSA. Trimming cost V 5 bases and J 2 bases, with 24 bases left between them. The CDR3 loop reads CASSAPRDHHRSQETQYF. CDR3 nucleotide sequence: TGTGCCAGCAGCGCTCCCCGAGACCACCATCGATCTCAAGAGACCCAGTACTTC.

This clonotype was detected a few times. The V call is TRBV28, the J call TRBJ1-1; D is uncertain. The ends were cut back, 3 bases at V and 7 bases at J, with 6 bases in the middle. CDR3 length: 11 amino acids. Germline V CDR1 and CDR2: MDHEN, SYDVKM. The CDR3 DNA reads TGTGCCAGCAGTTTTACCGGTGAAGCTTTCTTT. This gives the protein CASSFTGEAFF.

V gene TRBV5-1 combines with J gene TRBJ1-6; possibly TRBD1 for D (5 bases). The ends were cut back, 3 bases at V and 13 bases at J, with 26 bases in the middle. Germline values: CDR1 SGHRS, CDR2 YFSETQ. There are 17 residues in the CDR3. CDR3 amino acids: CASSSQSDQGQGEPLHF. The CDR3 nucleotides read TGCGCCAGCAGCTCACAGTCAGACCAGGGTCAGGGAGAGCCCCTCCACTTT.

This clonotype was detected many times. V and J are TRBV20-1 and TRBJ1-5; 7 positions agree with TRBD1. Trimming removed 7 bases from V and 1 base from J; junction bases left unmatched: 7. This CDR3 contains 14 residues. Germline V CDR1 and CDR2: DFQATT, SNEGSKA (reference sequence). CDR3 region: CSVIQGGSNQPQHF. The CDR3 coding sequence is TGCAGTGTCATCCAGGGGGGCAGCAATCAGCCCCAGCATTTT.

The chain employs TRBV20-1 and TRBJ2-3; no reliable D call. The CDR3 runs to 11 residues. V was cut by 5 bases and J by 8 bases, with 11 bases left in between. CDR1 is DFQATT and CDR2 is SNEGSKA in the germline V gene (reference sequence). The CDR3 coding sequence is TGCAGTGCTCTTCTCGAGGCTACGCAGTATTTT. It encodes CSALLEATQYF.

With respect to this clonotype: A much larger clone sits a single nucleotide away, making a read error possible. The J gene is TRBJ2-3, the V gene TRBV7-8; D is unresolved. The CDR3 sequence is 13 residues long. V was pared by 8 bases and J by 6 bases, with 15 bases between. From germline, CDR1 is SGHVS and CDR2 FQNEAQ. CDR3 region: CASARDPADTQYF. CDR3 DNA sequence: TGTGCCAGCGCTCGCGATCCGGCGGATACGCAGTATTTT.

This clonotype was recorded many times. CDR3 sequence: CASSDGPQETQYF. The CDR3 DNA sequence: TGTGCCAGCAGCGACGGGCCACAAGAGACCCAGTACTTC. The rearrangement joins TRBV7-2 to TRBJ2-5; D not certain. The CDR3 loop spans 13 amino acids. Germline V gene sequence: CDR1 SGHTA, CDR2 FQGNSA. Trimming stripped 5 bases from V and 2 bases from J, with 9 bases between.

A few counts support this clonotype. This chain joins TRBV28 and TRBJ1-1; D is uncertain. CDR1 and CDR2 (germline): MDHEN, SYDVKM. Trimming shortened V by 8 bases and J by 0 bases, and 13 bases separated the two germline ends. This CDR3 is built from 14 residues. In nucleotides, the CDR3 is TGTGCCAGCCGGTATAGGGCCTTGAACACTGAAGCTTTCTTT. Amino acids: CASRYRALNTEAFF.

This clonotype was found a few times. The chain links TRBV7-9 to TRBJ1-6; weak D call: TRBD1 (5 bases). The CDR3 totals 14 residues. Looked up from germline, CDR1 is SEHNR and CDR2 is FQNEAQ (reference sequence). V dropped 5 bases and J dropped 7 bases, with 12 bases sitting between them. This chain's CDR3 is CASSLGEQNSPLHF. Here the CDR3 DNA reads TGTGCCAGCAGCCTGGGGGAACAGAATTCACCCCTCCACTTT. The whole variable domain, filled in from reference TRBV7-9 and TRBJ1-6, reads DTGVSQNPRHKITKRGQNVTFRCDPISEHNRLYWYRQTLGQGPEFLTYFQNEAQLEKSRLLSDRFSAERPKGSFSTLEIQRTEQGDSAMYLCASSLGEQNSPLHFGNGTRLTVT.

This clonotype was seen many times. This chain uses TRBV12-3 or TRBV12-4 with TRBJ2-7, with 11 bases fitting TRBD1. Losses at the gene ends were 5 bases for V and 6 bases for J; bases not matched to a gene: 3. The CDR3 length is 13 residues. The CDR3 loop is CASSGGQGAEQYF. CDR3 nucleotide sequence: TGTGCCAGCAGTGGCGGACAGGGGGCCGAGCAGTACTTC.

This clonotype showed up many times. CDR3 DNA: TGTGCCAGCAGTCTAGAGGGCACTGAAGCTTTCTTT. Amino acids: CASSLEGTEAFF. The chain combines TRBV12-3 or TRBV12-4 with TRBJ1-1; D gene uncertain. The CDR3 is 12 residues long. With 5 bases removed from V and 4 bases from J, the gap between germline ends came to 8 bases.

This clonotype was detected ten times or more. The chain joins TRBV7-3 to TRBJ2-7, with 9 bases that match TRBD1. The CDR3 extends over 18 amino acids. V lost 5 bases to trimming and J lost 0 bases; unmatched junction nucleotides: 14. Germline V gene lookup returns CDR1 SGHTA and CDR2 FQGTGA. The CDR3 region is CASSRPGTGWWSSYEQYV. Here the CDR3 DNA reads TGTGCCAGCAGCCGTCCCGGGACAGGGTGGTGGAGCTCCTACGAGCAGTACGTC.

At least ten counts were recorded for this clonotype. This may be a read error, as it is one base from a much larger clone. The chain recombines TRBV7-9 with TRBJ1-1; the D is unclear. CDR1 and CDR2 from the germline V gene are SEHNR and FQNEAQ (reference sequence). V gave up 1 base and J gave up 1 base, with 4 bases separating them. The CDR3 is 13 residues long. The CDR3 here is CASSLGWNTEAFF. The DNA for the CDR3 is TGTGCCAGCAGCTTAGGGTGGAACACTGAAGCTTTCTTT.

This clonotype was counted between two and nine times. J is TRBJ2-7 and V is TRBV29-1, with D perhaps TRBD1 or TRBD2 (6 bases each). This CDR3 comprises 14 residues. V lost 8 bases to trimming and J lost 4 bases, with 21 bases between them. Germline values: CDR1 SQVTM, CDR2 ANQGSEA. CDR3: CSSLEGRGLYEQYV. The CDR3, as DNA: TGCAGCTCGTTGGAGGGCAGGGGACTTTACGAGCAGTACGTC.

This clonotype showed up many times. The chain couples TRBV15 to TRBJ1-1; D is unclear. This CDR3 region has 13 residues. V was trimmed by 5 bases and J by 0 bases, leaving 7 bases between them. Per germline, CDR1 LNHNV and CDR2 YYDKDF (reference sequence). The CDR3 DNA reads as TGTGCCACCAGCGGGATTTTGAACACTGAAGCTTTCTTT. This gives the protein CATSGILNTEAFF.

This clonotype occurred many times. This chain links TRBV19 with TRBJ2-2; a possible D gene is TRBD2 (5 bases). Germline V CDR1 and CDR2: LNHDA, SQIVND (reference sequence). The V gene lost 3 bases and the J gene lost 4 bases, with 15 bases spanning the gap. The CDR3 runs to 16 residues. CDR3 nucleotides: TGTGCCAGTAGTATCCCCCCCCCACGGGGCACCGGGGAGCTGTTTTTT. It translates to CASSIPPPRGTGELFF.

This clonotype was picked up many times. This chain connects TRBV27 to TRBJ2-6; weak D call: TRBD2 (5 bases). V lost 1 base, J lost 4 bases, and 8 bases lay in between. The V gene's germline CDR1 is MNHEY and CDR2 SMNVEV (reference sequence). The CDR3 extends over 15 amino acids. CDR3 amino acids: CASSLYGVGANVLTF. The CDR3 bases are TGTGCCAGCAGTTTATACGGGGTCGGGGCCAACGTCCTGACTTTC.

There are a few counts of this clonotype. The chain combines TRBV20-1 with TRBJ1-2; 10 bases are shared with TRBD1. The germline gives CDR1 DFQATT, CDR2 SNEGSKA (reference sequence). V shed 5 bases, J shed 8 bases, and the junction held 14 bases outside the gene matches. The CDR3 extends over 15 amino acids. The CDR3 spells CSAAPEDRGWNGYTF. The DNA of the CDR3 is TGCAGTGCTGCGCCGGAGGACAGGGGGTGGAACGGCTACACCTTC.

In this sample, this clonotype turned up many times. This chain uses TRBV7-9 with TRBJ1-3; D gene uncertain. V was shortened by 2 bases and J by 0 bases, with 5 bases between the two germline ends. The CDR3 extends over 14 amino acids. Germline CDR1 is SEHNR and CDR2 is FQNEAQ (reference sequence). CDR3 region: CASSLSISGNTIYF. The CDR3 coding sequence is TGTGCCAGCAGCTTATCCATCTCTGGAAACACCATATATTTT.

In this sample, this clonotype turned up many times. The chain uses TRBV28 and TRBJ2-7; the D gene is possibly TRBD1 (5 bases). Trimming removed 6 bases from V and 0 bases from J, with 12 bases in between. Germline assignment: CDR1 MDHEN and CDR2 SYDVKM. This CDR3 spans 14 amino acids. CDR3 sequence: CASRLTGSSYEQYV. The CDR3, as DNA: TGTGCCAGCAGATTAACAGGTTCCTCCTACGAGCAGTACGTC.

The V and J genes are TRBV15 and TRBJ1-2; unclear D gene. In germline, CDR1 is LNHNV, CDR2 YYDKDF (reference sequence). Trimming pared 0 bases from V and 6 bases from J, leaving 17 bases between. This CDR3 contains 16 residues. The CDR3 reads CATSREPIEDRHGYTF. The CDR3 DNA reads TGTGCCACCAGCAGAGAACCTATTGAGGATAGGCATGGCTACACCTTC.

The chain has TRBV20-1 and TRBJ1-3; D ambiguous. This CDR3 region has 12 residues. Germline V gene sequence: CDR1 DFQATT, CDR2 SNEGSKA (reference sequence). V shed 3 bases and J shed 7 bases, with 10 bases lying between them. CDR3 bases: TGCAGTGCTAGTCGGCAGCCGAACACCATATATTTT. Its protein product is CSASRQPNTIYF.

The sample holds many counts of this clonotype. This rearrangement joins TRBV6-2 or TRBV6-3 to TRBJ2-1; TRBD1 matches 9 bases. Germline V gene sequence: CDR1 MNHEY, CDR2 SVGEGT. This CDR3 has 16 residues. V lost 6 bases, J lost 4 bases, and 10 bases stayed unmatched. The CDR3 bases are TGTGCCAGCAGGAGAAGCGGGACAGGGACTTACAATGAGCAGTTCTTC. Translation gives CASRRSGTGTYNEQFF.

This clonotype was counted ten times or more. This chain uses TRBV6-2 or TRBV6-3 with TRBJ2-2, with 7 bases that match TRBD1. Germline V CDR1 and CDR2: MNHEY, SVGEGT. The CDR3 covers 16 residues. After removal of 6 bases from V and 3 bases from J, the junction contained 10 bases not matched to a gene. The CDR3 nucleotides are TGTGCCAGCAGCCCCTGGACAGGTCTAGACACCGGGGAGCTGTTTTTT. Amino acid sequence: CASSPWTGLDTGELFF.

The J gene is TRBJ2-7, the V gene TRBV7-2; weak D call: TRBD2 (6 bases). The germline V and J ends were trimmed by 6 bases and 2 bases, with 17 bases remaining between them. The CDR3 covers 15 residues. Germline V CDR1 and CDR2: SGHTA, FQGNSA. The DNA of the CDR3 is TGTGCCAGCAGACCCGCCCTCGGCGGGACCTACGAGCAGTACTTC. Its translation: CASRPALGGTYEQYF. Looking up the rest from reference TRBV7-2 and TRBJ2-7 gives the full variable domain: GAGVSQSPSNKVTEKGKDVELRCDPISGHTALYWYRQSLGQGLEFLIYFQGNSAPDKSGLPSDRFSAERTGGSVSTLTIQRTQQEDSAVYLCASRPALGGTYEQYFGPGTRLTVT.